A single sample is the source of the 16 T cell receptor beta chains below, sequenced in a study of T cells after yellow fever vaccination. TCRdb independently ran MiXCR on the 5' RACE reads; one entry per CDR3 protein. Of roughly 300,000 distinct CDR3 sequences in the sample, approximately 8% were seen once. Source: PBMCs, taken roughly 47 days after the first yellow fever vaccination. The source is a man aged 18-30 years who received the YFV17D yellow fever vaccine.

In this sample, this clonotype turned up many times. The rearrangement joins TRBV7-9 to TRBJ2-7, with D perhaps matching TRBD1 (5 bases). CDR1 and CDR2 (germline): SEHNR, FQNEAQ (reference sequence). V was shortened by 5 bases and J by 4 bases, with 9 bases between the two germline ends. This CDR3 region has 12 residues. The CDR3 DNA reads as TGTGCCAGCAGCCGTAGACAGTACGAGCAGTACTTC. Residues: CASSRRQYEQYF. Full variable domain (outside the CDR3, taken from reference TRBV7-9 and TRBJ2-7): DTGVSQNPRHKITKRGQNVTFRCDPISEHNRLYWYRQTLGQGPEFLTYFQNEAQLEKSRLLSDRFSAERPKGSFSTLEIQRTEQGDSAMYLCASSRRQYEQYFGPGTRLTVT.

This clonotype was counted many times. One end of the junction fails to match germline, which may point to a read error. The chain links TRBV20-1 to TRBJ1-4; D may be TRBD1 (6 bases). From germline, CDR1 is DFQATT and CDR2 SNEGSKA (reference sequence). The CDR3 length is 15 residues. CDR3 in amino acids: CSAREGGRGNEKLFF. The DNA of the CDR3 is TGCAGTGCCAGAGAAGGGGGTAGGGGGAATGAAAAACTGTTTTTT.

The chain's CDR3 is CASRQNRAGANVLTF. The CDR3 nucleotides are TGTGCCAGCAGACAAAACAGGGCTGGGGCCAACGTCCTGACTTTC. The chain couples TRBV6-1 to TRBJ2-6, with a tentative D call TRBD1 (6 bases). V was shortened by 6 bases and J by 2 bases, with 11 bases between the two germline ends. This CDR3 region has 15 residues. Germline CDR1 is MNHNS and CDR2 is SASEGT.

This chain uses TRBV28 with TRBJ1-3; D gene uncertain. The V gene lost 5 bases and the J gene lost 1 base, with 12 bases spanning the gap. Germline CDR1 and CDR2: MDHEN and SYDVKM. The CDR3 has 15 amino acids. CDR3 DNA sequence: TGTGCCAGCAGTCTAGGACTGCCTTCTGGAAACACCATATATTTT. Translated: CASSLGLPSGNTIYF.

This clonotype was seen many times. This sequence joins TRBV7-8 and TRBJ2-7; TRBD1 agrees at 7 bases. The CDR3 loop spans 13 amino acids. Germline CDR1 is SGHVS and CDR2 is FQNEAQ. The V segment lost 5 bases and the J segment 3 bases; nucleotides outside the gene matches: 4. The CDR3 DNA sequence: TGTGCCAGCAGCGCAAGGACAGGCTACGAGCAGTACGTC. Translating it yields CASSARTGYEQYV.

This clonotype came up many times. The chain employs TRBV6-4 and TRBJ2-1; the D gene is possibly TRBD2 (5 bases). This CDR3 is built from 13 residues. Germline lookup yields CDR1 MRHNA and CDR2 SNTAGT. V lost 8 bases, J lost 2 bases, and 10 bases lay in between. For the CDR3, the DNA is TGTGCCAGCTCGACTAACCCCTACAATGAGCAGTTCTTC. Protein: CASSTNPYNEQFF.

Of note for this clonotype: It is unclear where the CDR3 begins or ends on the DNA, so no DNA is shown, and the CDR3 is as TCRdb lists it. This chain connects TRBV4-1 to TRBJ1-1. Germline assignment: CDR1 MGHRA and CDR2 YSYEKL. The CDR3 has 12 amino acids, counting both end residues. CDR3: CASSQVGDGALF.

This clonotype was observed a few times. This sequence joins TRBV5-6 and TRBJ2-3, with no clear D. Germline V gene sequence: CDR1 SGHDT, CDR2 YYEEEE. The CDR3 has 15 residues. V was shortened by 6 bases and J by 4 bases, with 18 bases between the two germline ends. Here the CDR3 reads CASISIDGPPDTQYF. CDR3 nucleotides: TGTGCCAGCATTAGTATCGACGGCCCCCCAGATACGCAGTATTTT.

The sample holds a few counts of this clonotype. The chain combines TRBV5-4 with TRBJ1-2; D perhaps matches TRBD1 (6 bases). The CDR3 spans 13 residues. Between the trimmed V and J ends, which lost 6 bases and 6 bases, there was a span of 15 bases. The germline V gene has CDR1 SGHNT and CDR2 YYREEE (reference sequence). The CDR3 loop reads CASKAGDRNGYTF. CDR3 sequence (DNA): TGTGCCAGCAAGGCAGGGGATCGGAATGGCTACACCTTC.

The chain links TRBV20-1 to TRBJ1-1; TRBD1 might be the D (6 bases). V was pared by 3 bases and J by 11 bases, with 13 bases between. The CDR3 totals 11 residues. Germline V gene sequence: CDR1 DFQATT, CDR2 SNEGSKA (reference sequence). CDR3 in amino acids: CSASTGALAFF. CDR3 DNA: TGCAGTGCTAGTACGGGGGCCCTGGCTTTCTTT.

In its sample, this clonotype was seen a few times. The CDR3 sequence: CASSLRGQADWPQHF. As DNA, the CDR3 is TGTGCCAGCAGTCTTCGCGGACAGGCCGATTGGCCCCAGCATTTT. This chain connects TRBV6-1 to TRBJ1-5; TRBD1 agrees at 7 bases. The CDR3 spans 15 residues. Trimming at V came to 5 bases and at J to 9 bases, leaving 13 bases not matched to a gene. Germline loops: CDR1 MNHNS, CDR2 SASEGT.

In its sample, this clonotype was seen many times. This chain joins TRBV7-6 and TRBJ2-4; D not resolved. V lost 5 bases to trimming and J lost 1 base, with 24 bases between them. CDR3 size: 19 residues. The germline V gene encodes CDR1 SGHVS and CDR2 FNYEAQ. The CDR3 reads CASSPDVPSKLVAKNIQYF. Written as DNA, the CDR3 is TGTGCCAGCAGCCCCGACGTTCCGTCGAAACTGGTGGCCAAAAACATTCAGTACTTC. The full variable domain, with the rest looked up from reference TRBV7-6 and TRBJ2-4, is GAGVSQSPRYKVTKRGQDVALRCDPISGHVSLYWYRQALGQGPEFLTYFNYEAQQDKSGLPNDRFSAERPEGSISTLTIQRTEQRDSAMYRCASSPDVPSKLVAKNIQYFGAGTRLSVL.

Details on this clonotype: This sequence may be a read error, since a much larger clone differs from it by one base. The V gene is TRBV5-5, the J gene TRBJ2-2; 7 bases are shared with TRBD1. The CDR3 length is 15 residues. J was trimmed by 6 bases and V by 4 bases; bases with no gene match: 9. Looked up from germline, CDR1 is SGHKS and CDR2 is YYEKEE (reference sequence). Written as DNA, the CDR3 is TGTGCCAGCAGCGTTTTTGACAGGGACGCCGGGGAGCTGTTTTTT. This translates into CASSVFDRDAGELFF.

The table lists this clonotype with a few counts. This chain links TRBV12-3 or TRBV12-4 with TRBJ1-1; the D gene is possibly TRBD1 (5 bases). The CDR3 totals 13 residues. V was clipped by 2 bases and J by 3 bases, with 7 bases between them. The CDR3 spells CASSLPGDTEAFF. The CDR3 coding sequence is TGTGCCAGCAGTTTACCGGGGGACACTGAAGCTTTCTTT.

As DNA, the CDR3 is TGTGCCAGCTGCCAAGGGCGGGGGGCTTACAATGAGCAGTTCTTC. Encoded protein: CASCQGRGAYNEQFF. The chain employs TRBV3-2 and TRBJ2-1; the table's D call, TRBD2, was not checked against the DNA. TRBV3-2 is marked as a pseudogene. The CDR3 has 15 amino acids.

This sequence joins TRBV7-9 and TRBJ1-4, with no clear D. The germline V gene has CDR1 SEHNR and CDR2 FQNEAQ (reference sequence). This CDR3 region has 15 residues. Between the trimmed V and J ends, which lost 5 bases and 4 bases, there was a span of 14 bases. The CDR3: CASSPRVGVNEKLFF. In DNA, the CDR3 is TGTGCCAGCAGCCCGCGGGTCGGCGTTAATGAAAAACTGTTTTTT.